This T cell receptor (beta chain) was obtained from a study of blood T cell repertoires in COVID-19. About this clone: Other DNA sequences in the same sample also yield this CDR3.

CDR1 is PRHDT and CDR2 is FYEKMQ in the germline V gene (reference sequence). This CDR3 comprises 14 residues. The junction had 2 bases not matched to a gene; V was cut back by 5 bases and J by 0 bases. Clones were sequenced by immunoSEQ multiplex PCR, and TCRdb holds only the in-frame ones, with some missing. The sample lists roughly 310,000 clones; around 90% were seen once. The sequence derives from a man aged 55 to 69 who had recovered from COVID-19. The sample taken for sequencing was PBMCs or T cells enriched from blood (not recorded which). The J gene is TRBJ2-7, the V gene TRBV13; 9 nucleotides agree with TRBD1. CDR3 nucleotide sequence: TGTGCCAGCAGCCGACAGGGGGTCTCCTACGAGCAGTACTTC. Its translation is CASSRQGVSYEQYF.